These 18 T cell receptor beta chains came from one sample sequenced in a study of blood T cell repertoires in COVID-19. This table comes from immunoSEQ multiplex PCR, and its TCRdb copy is limited to in-frame clones, with some not included. The sample records around 300,000 clones, 90% being singletons. The sample taken for sequencing was peripheral blood. The receptors here all came from a woman in her fifties or sixties with COVID-19, enrolled during active disease.

V is TRBV19 and J is TRBJ2-1, with 10 positions matching TRBD1. The CDR3 sequence is 16 residues long. J lost 5 bases, V lost 4 bases, and 8 bases had no gene match. CDR1 is LNHDA and CDR2 is SQIVND in the germline V gene (reference sequence). CDR3 loop: CASSTLGTGVDNEQFF. The CDR3 region has the DNA TGTGCCAGTAGTACCCTCGGGACAGGGGTTGACAATGAGCAGTTCTTC.

CDR3: CASSTNRARGTGELFF. The CDR3 coding sequence is TGTGCCAGTAGTACTAACAGGGCTCGGGGCACCGGGGAGCTGTTTTTT. This chain joins TRBV19 and TRBJ2-2, with D possibly matching TRBD1 (6 bases). Per germline, CDR1 LNHDA and CDR2 SQIVND (reference sequence). Deletions cut 4 bases from V and 4 bases from J, with 16 bases between. The CDR3 sequence is 16 residues long.

This rearrangement joins TRBV19 to TRBJ1-5; TRBD1 matches 8 bases. In germline, CDR1 is LNHDA, CDR2 SQIVND (reference sequence). This CDR3 is built from 17 residues. V shed 0 bases and J 2 bases; nucleotides not matched to a gene: 6. Here the CDR3 reads CASSIEGTGKGNQPQHF. In DNA form, the CDR3 reads TGTGCCAGTAGTATAGAGGGGACAGGAAAGGGCAATCAGCCCCAGCATTTT.

The rearrangement joins TRBV29-1 to TRBJ1-1; weak D call: TRBD1 (6 bases). The CDR3 length is 12 residues. Germline V gene data show CDR1 as SQVTM and CDR2 as ANQGSEA. Trimming stripped 3 bases from V and 7 bases from J, with 12 bases between. The CDR3 sequence is CSVESRTDEAFF. The CDR3 DNA follows: TGCAGCGTTGAGTCGAGGACAGATGAAGCTTTCTTT.

This chain links TRBV6-4 with TRBJ1-1, with D tentatively TRBD1 (6 bases). Germline values: CDR1 MRHNA, CDR2 SNTAGT. V was shortened by 0 bases and J by 4 bases, with 9 bases between the two germline ends. The CDR3 extends over 14 amino acids. The CDR3 coding sequence is TGTGCCAGCAGTGACTCGAGCAGGGGCACTGAAGCTTTCTTT. This gives the protein CASSDSSRGTEAFF.

The rearrangement links TRBV2 to TRBJ1-1, with no clear D. Trimming removed 4 bases at V and 2 bases at J, with 8 bases between. The CDR3 runs 13 residues. Per germline, CDR1 SNHLY and CDR2 FYNNEI. Here the CDR3 reads CASSGEKNTEAFF. Here the CDR3 DNA reads TGTGCCAGCAGTGGGGAGAAAAACACTGAAGCTTTCTTT.

This clone appeared once. V gene TRBV5-1 combines with J gene TRBJ1-3; a possible D gene is TRBD1 (5 bases). V was cut by 5 bases and J by 0 bases, with 9 bases left in between. The CDR3 extends over 14 amino acids. Germline loops: CDR1 SGHRS, CDR2 YFSETQ. The CDR3 bases are TGCGCCAGCAGTCCCGGGGGCTCTGGAAACACCATATATTTT. Translating gives CASSPGGSGNTIYF.

The chain couples TRBV27 to TRBJ2-7; D unresolved. Germline CDR1 is MNHEY and CDR2 is SMNVEV (reference sequence). Trimming took 4 bases from V and 2 from J, leaving 24 bases between them. The CDR3 has 18 amino acids. Here the CDR3 reads CASSSRLVSRREAYEQYF. CDR3 DNA: TGTGCCAGCAGTTCCCGGCTAGTCTCAAGGCGAGAAGCCTACGAGCAGTACTTC.

The CDR3 DNA follows: TGTGCCAGCAGCGCACCTAGCGGGAGCGGCTACAATGAGCAGTTCTTC. This translates into CASSAPSGSGYNEQFF. The chain has TRBV7-9 and TRBJ2-1; 10 nucleotides line up with TRBD2. The CDR3 has 16 amino acids. Unmatched junction bases numbered 7, after V lost 5 bases and J lost 3 bases. Germline lookup yields CDR1 SEHNR and CDR2 FQNEAQ (reference sequence).

The chain combines TRBV5-1 with TRBJ1-5; 9 bases line up with TRBD1. The germline V gene encodes CDR1 SGHRS and CDR2 YFSETQ. The V gene end was trimmed by 4 bases and the J gene end by 1 base; junction bases not matched to a gene: 3. This CDR3 contains 15 residues. The DNA for the CDR3 is TGCGCCAGCAGCAAGGGACAGGGAAGCAATCAGCCCCAGCATTTT. This sequence encodes CASSKGQGSNQPQHF.

The chain carries TRBV7-8 and TRBJ2-1; D is ambiguous. Germline loops: CDR1 SGHVS, CDR2 FQNEAQ. V was shortened by 0 bases and J by 8 bases, with 11 bases between the two germline ends. The CDR3 has 14 amino acids. CDR3 nucleotides: TGTGCCAGCAGCTTAGCCGCCCCCCGGGATGAGCAGTTCTTC. Translating it yields CASSLAAPRDEQFF. Combining the CDR3 with reference TRBV7-8 and TRBJ2-1 gives the whole variable domain GAGVSQSPRYKVAKRGQDVALRCDPISGHVSLFWYQQALGQGPEFLTYFQNEAQLDKSGLPSDRFFAERPEGSVSTLKIQRTQQEDSAVYLCASSLAAPRDEQFFGPGTRLTVL.

The chain carries TRBV6-2 or TRBV6-3 and TRBJ1-5; TRBD1 agrees at 11 bases. CDR3 length: 18 amino acids. The ends lost 2 bases at V and 2 bases at J; junction bases unmatched: 8. Germline assignment: CDR1 MNHEY and CDR2 SVGEGT. The CDR3 here is CASSYPGQGEVGNQPQHF. The CDR3 DNA is TGTGCCAGCAGTTACCCGGGACAGGGGGAAGTTGGCAATCAGCCCCAGCATTTT.

The rearrangement links TRBV19 to TRBJ1-2; D gene unclear. This CDR3 spans 14 amino acids. Per germline, CDR1 LNHDA and CDR2 SQIVND (reference sequence). The V end lost 5 bases, the J end lost 8 bases, and 18 bases lay between the germline ends. This chain's CDR3 is CASSFPSGRRGYTF. The CDR3 DNA sequence: TGTGCCAGTAGTTTCCCGAGCGGGCGGAGGGGCTACACCTTC.

The table lists this clone with a few counts. The V call is TRBV18, the J call TRBJ1-5; D uncertain. Germline-derived CDR1 and CDR2 are KGHSH and LQKENI. The CDR3 sequence is 14 residues long. V shed 4 bases and J shed 2 bases, with 9 bases lying between them. The CDR3 DNA reads as TGTGCCAGCTCACGGGAGACGGGCAATCAGCCCCAGCATTTT. Protein sequence: CASSRETGNQPQHF. Together with reference TRBV18 and TRBJ1-5, the CDR3 gives the full variable domain: NAGVMQNPRHLVRRRGQEARLRCSPMKGHSHVYWYRQLPEEGLKFMVYLQKENIIDESGMPKERFSAEFPKEGPSILRIQQVVRGDSAAYFCASSRETGNQPQHFGDGTRLSIL.

J is TRBJ2-7 and V is TRBV27; TRBD1 agrees at 8 bases. The trim removed 3 bases at V and 3 bases at J, leaving 4 bases unmatched. The CDR3 totals 14 residues. CDR1 is MNHEY, CDR2 SMNVEV, per germline (reference sequence). CDR3 bases: TGTGCCAGCAGTTTCGGACAGGGAGGCTACGAGCAGTACTTC. It yields the protein CASSFGQGGYEQYF.

The gene calls are TRBV27 and TRBJ1-2; 7 positions match TRBD1. J was trimmed by 0 bases and V by 4 bases; bases with no gene match: 2. This CDR3 has 14 amino acids. CDR1 is MNHEY, CDR2 SMNVEV, per germline (reference sequence). The CDR3 reads CASSWGQTNYGYTF. The CDR3 DNA reads as TGTGCCAGCAGTTGGGGACAGACTAACTATGGCTACACCTTC.

This rearrangement joins TRBV18 to TRBJ2-1; perhaps TRBD1 as D (6 bases). This CDR3 region has 15 residues. Deletions cut 2 bases from V and 6 bases from J, with 14 bases between. Germline V gives CDR1 KGHSH, CDR2 LQKENI. The CDR3 DNA reads as TGTGCCAGCTCACCATATGAGGGGGTTGGCAATGAGCAGTTCTTC. Residues: CASSPYEGVGNEQFF. The full variable domain, its missing parts supplied by reference TRBV18 and TRBJ2-1, is NAGVMQNPRHLVRRRGQEARLRCSPMKGHSHVYWYRQLPEEGLKFMVYLQKENIIDESGMPKERFSAEFPKEGPSILRIQQVVRGDSAAYFCASSPYEGVGNEQFFGPGTRLTVL.

The chain uses TRBV7-8 and TRBJ2-7; 9 nucleotides agree with TRBD2. This CDR3 is 16 amino acids long. In germline, CDR1 is SGHVS, CDR2 FQNEAQ. Trimming removed 5 bases from V and 3 bases from J; junction bases left unmatched: 11. CDR3 region: CASSRNIAGVHYEQYF. CDR3 bases: TGTGCCAGCAGCCGTAACATAGCGGGAGTCCACTACGAGCAGTACTTC.